Shown below are 30 T cell receptor beta chains from a single sample sequenced in a study of control samples from healthy donors and cancer patients (dated by TCRdb to the early 2020s). Libraries came from the immunoSEQ multiplex PCR assay. This immuneACCESS table, as held by TCRdb, lists in-frame sequences with V and J called but not all clones. Of the missing ones, under half trace to an unresolved V gene in checked studies; the others have no known cause. The sample table contains some 150,000 clones; only one count was recorded for approximately 91% of them. 4.9% of the sample comes from the top ten. The sequencing sample was made of blood. The receptor set was obtained from a young man in good health.

The chain carries TRBV7-3 and TRBJ2-1; 8 bases fit TRBD1. CDR1 is SGHTA and CDR2 is FQGTGA in the germline V gene. V shed 5 bases and J 8 bases; nucleotides not matched to a gene: 8. The CDR3 runs 14 residues. CDR3 region: CASSNPSTGDEQFF. CDR3 DNA: TGTGCCAGCAGCAACCCCTCGACAGGGGATGAGCAGTTCTTC.

V and J are TRBV5-6 and TRBJ2-2, with D unresolved. The CDR3 sequence is 12 residues long. Germline-derived CDR1 and CDR2 are SGHDT and YYEEEE. The V end was cut by 2 bases, the J end by 6 bases, with 5 bases between. Here the CDR3 reads CASSFRPGELFF. The CDR3 DNA sequence: TGTGCCAGCAGCTTTCGACCCGGGGAGCTGTTTTTT.

The rearrangement joins TRBV30 to TRBJ2-7; D call uncertain. Germline V CDR1 and CDR2: GTSNPN, SVGIG (reference sequence). Between the trimmed V and J ends, which lost 1 base and 0 bases, there was a span of 4 bases. The CDR3 extends over 12 amino acids. For the CDR3, the DNA is TGTGCCTGGAGTGCCAGCTCCTACGAGCAGTACTTC. Translating gives CAWSASSYEQYF.

The count of this clone is one. V gene TRBV19 combines with J gene TRBJ2-7; 10 nucleotides match TRBD2. This CDR3 has 14 amino acids. V lost 6 bases, J lost 0 bases, and 2 bases stayed unmatched. In germline, CDR1 is LNHDA, CDR2 SQIVND (reference sequence). CDR3 in DNA: TGTGCCAGTAGAACTAGCGGGGCCTCCTACGAGCAGTACTTC. This sequence encodes CASRTSGASYEQYF. Looking up the rest from reference TRBV19 and TRBJ2-7 gives the full variable domain: DGGITQSPKYLFRKEGQNVTLSCEQNLNHDAMYWYRQDPGQGLRLIYYSQIVNDFQKGDIAEGYSVSREKKESFPLTVTSAQKNPTAFYLCASRTSGASYEQYFGPGTRLTVT.

The J gene is TRBJ1-1, the V gene TRBV9, with D perhaps matching TRBD1 (6 bases). The germline V gene has CDR1 SGDLS and CDR2 YYNGEE. V was cut by 5 bases and J by 4 bases, with 12 bases left in between. The CDR3 consists of 13 residues. CDR3 in DNA: TGTGCCAGCAGTACAGGGTTGGTCACTGAAGCTTTCTTT. Translated: CASSTGLVTEAFF.

V is TRBV12-3 or TRBV12-4 and J is TRBJ2-1; D uncertain. This CDR3 contains 12 residues. V lost 5 bases, J lost 9 bases, and 11 bases lay in between. The CDR3 sequence: CASSDGFSEQFF. The CDR3 bases are TGTGCCAGCAGTGACGGTTTCAGTGAGCAGTTCTTC.

The chain uses TRBV7-2 and TRBJ2-3; D is perhaps TRBD2 (5 bases). This CDR3 region has 16 residues. The V end lost 2 bases, the J end lost 0 bases, and 12 bases lay between the germline ends. Germline assignment: CDR1 SGHTA and CDR2 FQGNSA. The CDR3 reads CASSLITGMSTDTQYF. The DNA of the CDR3 is TGTGCCAGCAGCTTAATCACGGGAATGAGCACAGATACGCAGTATTTT.

The V gene is TRBV6-2 or TRBV6-3, the J gene TRBJ1-5; TRBD1 might be the D (6 bases). Germline V lookup: CDR1 MNHEY, CDR2 SVGEGT. The V end was cut by 5 bases, the J end by 0 bases, with 11 bases between. CDR3 length: 15 residues. The CDR3: CASSEDSSSNQPQHF. CDR3 bases: TGTGCCAGCAGTGAGGACAGCAGTAGCAATCAGCCCCAGCATTTT.

The genes are TRBV3-1 (or the pseudogene TRBV3-2) and TRBJ1-5; D perhaps matches TRBD1 (5 bases). Trimming pared 3 bases from V and 9 bases from J, leaving 12 bases between. Germline V gene data show CDR1 as LGHDT and CDR2 as YNNKEL (reference sequence). This CDR3 is 13 amino acids long. The CDR3 sequence is CASSQRDGAPQHF. The CDR3 nucleotides are TGTGCCAGCAGCCAGAGGGACGGGGCGCCCCAGCATTTT.

The chain combines TRBV5-6 with TRBJ1-4, with TRBD1 identical over 8 bases. From germline, CDR1 is SGHDT and CDR2 YYEEEE. V gave up 5 bases and J gave up 5 bases; unmatched junction bases: 5. CDR3 length: 14 residues. CDR3 protein: CASSSQGGNEKLFF. The CDR3 bases are TGTGCCAGCAGTTCACAGGGGGGGAATGAAAAACTGTTTTTT.

This chain connects TRBV7-2 to TRBJ1-3; D is ambiguous. Germline V gene lookup returns CDR1 SGHTA and CDR2 FQGNSA. The CDR3 sequence is 14 residues long. V lost 3 bases, J lost 4 bases, and 10 bases lay in between. CDR3 region: CASSFFDAGNTIYF. The CDR3 DNA is TGTGCCAGCAGCTTCTTCGATGCGGGAAACACCATATATTTT. The variable domain in full, completed from reference TRBV7-2 and TRBJ1-3, reads GAGVSQSPSNKVTEKGKDVELRCDPISGHTALYWYRQSLGQGLEFLIYFQGNSAPDKSGLPSDRFSAERTGGSVSTLTIQRTQQEDSAVYLCASSFFDAGNTIYFGEGSWLTVV.

The V call is TRBV5-1, the J call TRBJ1-1, with D maybe TRBD1 (5 bases). The V end lost 3 bases, the J end lost 1 base, and 10 bases lay between the germline ends. The length of the CDR3 is 14 residues. Germline loops: CDR1 SGHRS, CDR2 YFSETQ. CDR3 region: CASSWGPTNTEAFF. The CDR3 nucleotides are TGCGCCAGCAGCTGGGGACCGACGAACACTGAAGCTTTCTTT. Based on the CDR3 plus reference TRBV5-1 and TRBJ1-1, the full variable domain is KAGVTQTPRYLIKTRGQQVTLSCSPISGHRSVSWYQQTPGQGLQFLFEYFSETQRNKGNFPGRFSGRQFSNSRSEMNVSTLELGDSALYLCASSWGPTNTEAFFGQGTRLTVV.

This chain uses TRBV9 with TRBJ2-1; D uncertain. The germline gives CDR1 SGDLS, CDR2 YYNGEE. Between the trimmed V and J ends, which lost 3 bases and 5 bases, there was a span of 12 bases. This CDR3 has 14 amino acids. CDR3 sequence: CASSESLGNNEQFF. For the CDR3, the DNA is TGTGCCAGCAGCGAAAGCTTAGGTAACAATGAGCAGTTCTTC.

This sequence joins TRBV6-5 and TRBJ2-7; the D is unclear. The CDR3 runs to 14 residues. Looked up from germline, CDR1 is MNHEY and CDR2 is SVGAGI. The germline V and J ends were trimmed by 1 base and 3 bases, with 10 bases remaining between them. Here the CDR3 reads CASSYFGQNYEQYF. The CDR3 region has the DNA TGTGCCAGCAGTTACTTCGGGCAGAACTACGAGCAGTACTTC.

The gene calls are TRBV7-2 and TRBJ2-7, with D maybe TRBD2 (6 bases). Germline V gene lookup returns CDR1 SGHTA and CDR2 FQGNSA. CDR3 length: 14 residues. Trimming shortened V by 1 base and J by 2 bases, and 9 bases separated the two germline ends. As DNA, the CDR3 is TGTGCCAGCAGCTTAGTGGCGGGAACCTACGAGCAGTACTTC. As protein: CASSLVAGTYEQYF.

About this clone itself: Because the CDR3's place on the DNA is in doubt, the DNA is left out and the CDR3 is given as listed by TCRdb. The V call is TRBV7-2, the J call TRBJ2-1; TRBD1 was called by the table and not checked on the DNA. The CDR3 contains 12 residues when both ends are counted. In germline, CDR1 is SGHTA, CDR2 FQGNSA. The CDR3 here is CASSFLWAEQFF.

The chain joins TRBV5-1 to TRBJ2-2; 8 bases align to TRBD1. The CDR3 covers 15 residues. CDR1 and CDR2 from the germline V gene are SGHRS and YFSETQ. V gave up 4 bases and J gave up 3 bases; unmatched junction bases: 5. The CDR3 is CASSLLTGDTGELFF. Written as DNA, the CDR3 is TGCGCCAGCAGCCTATTGACAGGGGACACCGGGGAGCTGTTTTTT. Based on the CDR3 plus reference TRBV5-1 and TRBJ2-2, the full variable domain is KAGVTQTPRYLIKTRGQQVTLSCSPISGHRSVSWYQQTPGQGLQFLFEYFSETQRNKGNFPGRFSGRQFSNSRSEMNVSTLELGDSALYLCASSLLTGDTGELFFGEGSRLTVL.

V and J are TRBV5-6 and TRBJ2-3; D is ambiguous. The CDR3 totals 14 residues. CDR1 and CDR2 (germline): SGHDT, YYEEEE. V was pared by 2 bases and J by 2 bases, with 9 bases between. The CDR3 DNA sequence: TGTGCCAGCAGCTTATATCGATTCACAGATACGCAGTATTTT. It specifies CASSLYRFTDTQYF.

This sequence joins TRBV19 and TRBJ1-5; 10 nucleotides align to TRBD1. This CDR3 has 15 amino acids. CDR1 is LNHDA, CDR2 SQIVND, per germline (reference sequence). V lost 6 bases, J lost 6 bases, and 8 bases stayed unmatched. CDR3 in amino acids: CASSSGTGVGQPQHF. Written as DNA, the CDR3 is TGTGCCAGTAGCTCCGGGACAGGGGTGGGTCAGCCCCAGCATTTT.

This sequence joins TRBV24-1 and TRBJ2-1; the D gene is possibly TRBD2 (5 bases). This CDR3 contains 13 residues. Trimming left V 3 bases short and J 9 bases short, with 11 bases between. Germline loops: CDR1 KGHDR, CDR2 SFDVKD. CDR3: CATSDPRGFEQFF. The DNA for the CDR3 is TGTGCCACCAGTGATCCCCGCGGGTTTGAGCAGTTCTTC.

The genes are TRBV9 and TRBJ1-2; maybe TRBD1 (6 bases). Trimming removed 5 bases at V and 11 bases at J, with 19 bases between. In germline, CDR1 is SGDLS, CDR2 YYNGEE. The CDR3 contains 13 residues. This CDR3 is CASSAKNRVGYTF. As DNA, the CDR3 is TGTGCCAGCAGTGCTAAAAACAGGGTGGGGTACACCTTC.

The rearrangement links TRBV5-1 to TRBJ1-2; D gene unclear. Trimming stripped 5 bases from V and 7 bases from J, with 15 bases between. The germline V gene encodes CDR1 SGHRS and CDR2 YFSETQ. The CDR3 length is 13 residues. The CDR3 here is CASRDDTLGGYTF. CDR3 nucleotide sequence: TGCGCCAGCAGGGATGACACCTTGGGTGGCTACACCTTC.

The chain combines TRBV5-1 with TRBJ2-7; D unclear. The CDR3 covers 14 residues. Germline lookup yields CDR1 SGHRS and CDR2 YFSETQ. V was clipped by 0 bases and J by 2 bases, with 9 bases between them. CDR3 DNA: TGCGCCAGCAGCTTGGTCGGACGGCCCTACGAGCAGTACTTC. This encodes CASSLVGRPYEQYF.

The chain uses TRBV15 and TRBJ2-7; D not certain. The CDR3 has 16 residues. V was trimmed by 0 bases and J by 4 bases, leaving 16 bases between them. Germline values: CDR1 LNHNV, CDR2 YYDKDF (reference sequence). CDR3 loop: CATSRDSTAFKYEQYF. The CDR3, as DNA: TGTGCCACCAGCAGAGATAGTACGGCTTTTAAATACGAGCAGTACTTC.

This chain links TRBV6-2 or TRBV6-3 with TRBJ1-5; 7 bases align to TRBD1. Losses at the gene ends were 0 bases for V and 5 bases for J; bases not matched to a gene: 7. The germline CDR1 and CDR2 sequences are MNHEY and SVGEGT. The CDR3 extends over 16 amino acids. The CDR3 loop reads CASSYSGTAPDQPQHF. The CDR3 DNA sequence: TGTGCCAGCAGTTACTCGGGGACAGCCCCGGATCAGCCCCAGCATTTT.

The rearrangement links TRBV6-5 to TRBJ1-2; D remains unclear. The CDR3 loop spans 13 amino acids. Germline V CDR1 and CDR2: MNHEY, SVGAGI. Trimming pared 6 bases from V and 2 bases from J, leaving 10 bases between. CDR3 sequence (DNA): TGTGCCAGCAGCCAAGACAAGAACTATGGCTACACCTTC. Translating it yields CASSQDKNYGYTF.

The chain uses TRBV7-2 and TRBJ1-1; TRBD1 aligns across 9 bases. J lost 3 bases, V lost 3 bases, and 5 bases had no gene match. Germline-derived CDR1 and CDR2 are SGHTA and FQGNSA. This CDR3 is built from 15 residues. CDR3 residues: CASSFWTGEYTEAFF. CDR3 nucleotides: TGTGCCAGCAGCTTTTGGACAGGGGAGTACACTGAAGCTTTCTTT.

The genes are TRBV23-1 and TRBJ2-2; possibly TRBD1 for D (6 bases). TRBV23-1 is labeled an ORF, and its function is uncertain. The CDR3 is made up of 19 amino acids. Trimming took 0 bases from V and 3 from J, leaving 20 bases between them. Here the CDR3 reads CASSQSGAGTHRYTGELFF. In DNA form, the CDR3 reads TGCGCCAGCAGTCAATCGGGCGCTGGGACACACAGATACACCGGGGAGCTGTTTTTT.

This chain uses TRBV2 with TRBJ2-3, with unresolved D. This CDR3 has 16 residues. Germline V lookup: CDR1 SNHLY, CDR2 FYNNEI. V gave up 6 bases and J gave up 0 bases, with 16 bases separating them. In nucleotides, the CDR3 is TGTGCCAGCAGCGCTCCTTTGGGTGCGAGCACAGATACGCAGTATTTT. It yields the protein CASSAPLGASTDTQYF.

The chain couples TRBV20-1 to TRBJ2-3, with 8 bases lining up with TRBD2. The V and J ends lost 3 bases and 1 base, in that order; junction bases with no gene match: 3. The CDR3 loop spans 14 amino acids. Germline values: CDR1 DFQATT, CDR2 SNEGSKA (reference sequence). The CDR3 is CSASEAGGTDTQYF. CDR3 nucleotide sequence: TGCAGTGCTAGTGAAGCGGGGGGCACAGATACGCAGTATTTT.